The 22 T cell receptor beta chains listed next were all sequenced from one sample in a study of blood T cell repertoires in COVID-19. Only in-frame clones appear in the TCRdb table, and some are missing; sequencing was by immunoSEQ multiplex PCR. The sample gives approximately 260,000 clones, 90% of which show up once; under 2.5% is in the top ten. Input material: peripheral blood. The receptors come from a woman aged 55-69 years with COVID-19, enrolled during active disease.

This rearrangement joins TRBV6-6 to TRBJ1-1; no firm D call. The CDR3 covers 14 residues. Trimming stripped 7 bases from V and 0 bases from J, with 12 bases between. Germline CDR1 is MNHNY and CDR2 is SVGAGI (reference sequence). Here the CDR3 DNA reads TGTGCCAGCAACTCATTTACGGTGAACACTGAAGCTTTCTTT. It yields the protein CASNSFTVNTEAFF.

The table lists this clone with a count of one. The V call is TRBV3-1 (or the pseudogene TRBV3-2), the J call TRBJ1-5; the D gene is possibly TRBD1 (5 bases). Deletions cut 3 bases from V and 4 bases from J, with 7 bases between. This CDR3 comprises 13 residues. Germline CDR1 LGHDT, CDR2 YNNKEL (reference sequence). CDR3 in DNA: TGTGCCAGCAGCCAGCCAGGGAATCAGCCCCAGCATTTT. Translation gives CASSQPGNQPQHF.

CDR3 sequence reads: CASSLGLGAGSSYNEQFF. As DNA, the CDR3 is TGTGCCAGCAGCTTAGGGCTTGGTGCGGGGTCGTCCTACAATGAGCAGTTCTTC. The V call is TRBV7-9, the J call TRBJ2-1; a weak D match, TRBD2 (6 bases). The CDR3 consists of 18 residues. Trimming shortened V by 1 base and J by 1 base, and 17 bases separated the two germline ends. CDR1 and CDR2 (germline): SEHNR, FQNEAQ (reference sequence).

The V call is TRBV2, the J call TRBJ2-3; 7 bases are a match to TRBD2. Losses at the gene ends were 8 bases for V and 1 base for J; bases not matched to a gene: 9. Germline CDR1 reads SNHLY; CDR2 reads FYNNEI. CDR3 size: 15 residues. Here the CDR3 reads CASRVGLGGTDTQYF. The CDR3 DNA reads as TGTGCCAGCCGCGTCGGACTAGGGGGCACAGATACGCAGTATTTT.

This clone was observed a handful of times. The chain uses TRBV11-2 and TRBJ1-2, with a possible D match to TRBD1 (5 bases). The CDR3 runs to 14 residues. Trimming removed 1 base at V and 2 bases at J, with 8 bases between. CDR1 and CDR2 from the germline V gene are SGHAT and FQNNGV. The CDR3 is CASSLGGLNYGYTF. CDR3 sequence (DNA): TGTGCCAGCAGCTTAGGGGGCTTAAACTATGGCTACACCTTC.

The genes are TRBV13 and TRBJ2-1; 8 positions agree with TRBD2. CDR1 is PRHDT and CDR2 is FYEKMQ in the germline V gene (reference sequence). The V segment lost 5 bases and the J segment 5 bases; nucleotides outside the gene matches: 11. This CDR3 is built from 16 residues. CDR3 protein: CASSPRAGGADNEQFF. CDR3 bases: TGTGCCAGCAGCCCCCGGGCGGGGGGCGCCGACAATGAGCAGTTCTTC.

The chain couples TRBV3-1 (or the pseudogene TRBV3-2) to TRBJ2-6; D is unclear. Trimming pared 0 bases from V and 3 bases from J, leaving 3 bases between. The CDR3 length is 14 residues. Germline V lookup: CDR1 LGHDT, CDR2 YNNKEL (reference sequence). In DNA, the CDR3 is TGTGCCAGCAGCCAAGATCATGGGGCCAACGTCCTGACTTTC. This codes for CASSQDHGANVLTF.

The J gene is TRBJ1-5, the V gene TRBV4-1; D may be TRBD1 (5 bases). The CDR3 has 14 residues. Trimming took 4 bases from V and 4 from J, leaving 11 bases between them. CDR1 and CDR2 (germline): MGHRA, YSYEKL. The CDR3 region is CASSLTQGNQPQHF. CDR3 DNA: TGCGCCAGCAGCCTTACCCAGGGAAATCAGCCCCAGCATTTT.

The chain couples TRBV19 to TRBJ2-1; tentatively, D is TRBD1 (5 bases). The CDR3 runs 15 residues. Germline CDR1 LNHDA, CDR2 SQIVND (reference sequence). Between the trimmed V and J ends, which lost 3 bases and 6 bases, there was a span of 15 bases. The DNA for the CDR3 is TGTGCCAGTAGTATTGGCAGGGCGCTTCTCAATGAGCAGTTCTTC. Protein sequence: CASSIGRALLNEQFF.

The V and J genes are TRBV19 and TRBJ1-4; no firm D call. The CDR3 extends over 15 amino acids. Per germline, CDR1 LNHDA and CDR2 SQIVND (reference sequence). Trimming stripped 6 bases from V and 0 bases from J, with 11 bases between. The CDR3 loop is CASRKEVATNEKLFF. As DNA, the CDR3 is TGTGCCAGTAGAAAAGAGGTAGCAACTAATGAAAAACTGTTTTTT.

The V gene is TRBV4-2, the J gene TRBJ1-4, with TRBD1 identical over 10 bases. This CDR3 has 14 residues. Unmatched junction bases numbered 1, after V lost 4 bases and J lost 5 bases. From germline, CDR1 is LGHNA and CDR2 YNFKEQ. The CDR3 loop reads CASSLDRGNEKLFF. As DNA, the CDR3 is TGTGCCAGCAGCCTGGACAGGGGGAATGAAAAACTGTTTTTT.

The rearrangement uses TRBV19 and TRBJ2-1, with D maybe TRBD1 (6 bases). Germline V gene lookup returns CDR1 LNHDA and CDR2 SQIVND (reference sequence). The CDR3 spans 14 residues. The V end was cut by 6 bases, the J end by 6 bases, with 15 bases between. The CDR3 is CASSTTGKLNEQFF. CDR3 DNA: TGTGCCAGTAGCACGACAGGAAAACTCAATGAGCAGTTCTTC. The full variable domain, completed using reference TRBV19 and TRBJ2-1, is DGGITQSPKYLFRKEGQNVTLSCEQNLNHDAMYWYRQDPGQGLRLIYYSQIVNDFQKGDIAEGYSVSREKKESFPLTVTSAQKNPTAFYLCASSTTGKLNEQFFGPGTRLTVL.

J is TRBJ2-3 and V is TRBV11-2; 8 nucleotides agree with TRBD2. The CDR3 extends over 17 amino acids. Germline CDR1 reads SGHAT; CDR2 reads FQNNGV. V was clipped by 1 base and J by 1 base; unmatched bases: 7. The CDR3 nucleotides read TGTGCCAGCAGCTTAGCCCCGTGGCGGGGGGGCACAGATACGCAGTATTTT. It yields the protein CASSLAPWRGGTDTQYF. Full variable domain (outside the CDR3, taken from reference TRBV11-2 and TRBJ2-3): EAGVAQSPRYKIIEKRQSVAFWCNPISGHATLYWYQQILGQGPKLLIQFQNNGVVDDSQLPKDRFSAERLKGVDSTLKIQPAKLEDSAVYLCASSLAPWRGGTDTQYFGPGTRLTVL.

The chain has TRBV12-3 or TRBV12-4 and TRBJ1-2, with a tentative D call TRBD1 (5 bases). Between the trimmed V and J ends, which lost 3 bases and 4 bases, there was a span of 9 bases. This CDR3 contains 13 residues. This CDR3 is CASSFLTAYGYTF. CDR3 coding DNA: TGTGCCAGCAGTTTCTTGACAGCCTATGGCTACACCTTC.

This chain uses TRBV7-8 with TRBJ2-7, with a possible D match to TRBD1 (6 bases). Germline V lookup: CDR1 SGHVS, CDR2 FQNEAQ. CDR3 size: 15 residues. Trimming removed 2 bases at V and 5 bases at J, with 16 bases between. Here the CDR3 reads CASSLRAQGPNEQYF. Written as DNA, the CDR3 is TGTGCCAGCAGCTTAAGGGCACAGGGACCAAACGAGCAGTACTTC.

Remarks on this clone: At one boundary the junction diverges from the germline segment, which might be a read error. The sample contains more than one DNA sequence encoding this CDR3. The rearrangement links TRBV19 to TRBJ1-1; no reliable D call. The germline V gene has CDR1 LNHDA and CDR2 SQIVND (reference sequence). This CDR3 has 14 amino acids. The CDR3 sequence is CASSRRELNTEAFF. The CDR3 DNA reads TGTGCCAGTAGCCGTCGGGAGCTGAATACTGAAGCTTTCTTT.

The rearrangement links TRBV15 to TRBJ2-6, with 8 bases that match TRBD1. The CDR3 consists of 21 residues. The J segment lost 1 base and the V segment lost 0 bases, leaving 14 bases of the junction unmatched. Germline values: CDR1 LNHNV, CDR2 YYDKDF (reference sequence). The CDR3 is CATSRDAGRGRGRSGANVLTF. The CDR3 DNA follows: TGTGCCACCAGCAGAGATGCGGGCCGCGGCAGGGGGCGTTCTGGGGCCAACGTCCTGACTTTC.

The V gene is TRBV6-2 or TRBV6-3, the J gene TRBJ2-2; 9 bases map to TRBD1. V dropped 3 bases and J dropped 4; count of bases not matched to a gene: 12. The germline V gene has CDR1 MNHEY and CDR2 SVGEGT. This CDR3 is built from 18 residues. This CDR3 reads CASSYHEGTGRGTGELFF. The CDR3 bases are TGTGCCAGCAGTTATCACGAAGGGACAGGGAGGGGCACCGGGGAGCTGTTTTTT.

V and J are TRBV10-3 and TRBJ1-4, with a tentative D call TRBD1 (6 bases). The V and J ends lost 10 bases and 7 bases respectively, with 13 bases between them. CDR1 is ENHRY, CDR2 SYGVKD, per germline. The CDR3 length is 12 residues. The CDR3 here is CATAGRGEKLFF. CDR3 coding DNA: TGTGCCACGGCGGGCAGGGGTGAAAAACTGTTTTTT.

This clone was observed a few times. This chain connects TRBV6-2 or TRBV6-3 to TRBJ2-7; 12 bases agree with TRBD1. This CDR3 is 14 amino acids long. After removal of 2 bases from V and 7 bases from J, the junction contained 3 bases not matched to a gene. In germline, CDR1 is MNHEY, CDR2 SVGEGT. In DNA form, the CDR3 reads TGTGCCAGCAGTTACCGGGACAGGGGGCGAGAGCAGTACTTC. It specifies CASSYRDRGREQYF.

The chain combines TRBV7-8 with TRBJ1-1; perhaps TRBD1 as D (5 bases). The V end lost 0 bases, the J end lost 3 bases, and 11 bases lay between the germline ends. Germline assignment: CDR1 SGHVS and CDR2 FQNEAQ. The CDR3 consists of 15 residues. This CDR3 is CASSLALGGYTEAFF. The CDR3 DNA follows: TGTGCCAGCAGCTTAGCATTGGGGGGGTACACTGAAGCTTTCTTT.

The CDR3 sequence: CASSLLRGDRLAKNIQYF. The CDR3 DNA reads as TGTGCCAGCTCACTCCTCAGAGGGGACAGACTAGCCAAAAACATTCAGTACTTC. V is TRBV18 and J is TRBJ2-4, with 7 bases aligning to TRBD1. Trimming took 4 bases from V and 0 from J; bases not matched to a gene: 12. Germline V gene data show CDR1 as KGHSH and CDR2 as LQKENI. The CDR3 has 18 amino acids.